These T cell receptor beta chains were read from a single sample in a study of spatial heterogeneity in lung cancer. TCRdb redid the calling of the 5' RACE reads with MiXCR, one entry per CDR3 protein. The table lists approximately 52,000 distinct CDR3 sequences, roughly 6.5% of them singletons. This specimen was PBMCs, taken at surgery. The source of these receptors is a female donor with early-stage non-small cell lung cancer. CDR3s include the opening cysteine and the closing phenylalanine or tryptophan. The D gene is left open where the match is weak. Size values are once, few and many counts, or a class for expanded clones, and some rows have none.

v_call	d_call	j_call	clone_size	cdr3_aa	cdr3_nt
TRBV2	TRBD2	TRBJ2-7	many	CASKRDRLSYEQYF	TGTGCCAGCAAGCGGGATCGCCTATCCTACGAGCAGTACTTC
TRBV28	.	TRBJ1-1	many	CASRSSWTVGAFF	TGTGCCAGCAGGTCCTCATGGACGGTTGGGGCTTTCTTT
TRBV20-1	.	TRBJ2-3	few	CSASSPGFTQYF	TGCAGTGCTAGCTCCCCAGGGTTTACGCAGTATTTT
TRBV20-1	TRBD2	TRBJ2-3	.	CSAPGLAGVDTQYF	TGCAGTGCTCCGGGACTAGCGGGAGTAGATACGCAGTATTTT
TRBV6-5	.	TRBJ2-7	.	CASSVGGARYEQYF	TGTGCCAGCAGCGTAGGAGGGGCGCGCTACGAGCAGTACTTC
TRBV15	.	TRBJ2-3	many	CATSAGAYTDTQYF	TGTGCCACCAGCGCGGGGGCCTACACAGATACGCAGTATTTT
TRBV30	TRBD2	TRBJ2-3	many	CAWGVGLAGDLLPTDTQYF	TGTGCCTGGGGTGTCGGGCTAGCGGGGGACCTTCTTCCCACAGATACGCAGTATTTT
TRBV7-3	.	TRBJ1-2	many	CASSVQGRSYGYTF	TGTGCCAGCAGCGTACAGGGTAGAAGCTATGGCTACACCTTC
TRBV5-1	.	TRBJ1-1	many	CASSLARLNTEAFF	TGCGCCAGCAGCTTGGCCAGATTGAACACTGAAGCTTTCTTT
TRBV2	.	TRBJ2-3	few	CASSQALTAQYF	TGTGCCAGCAGTCAAGCGCTTACGGCGCAGTATTTT
TRBV2	TRBD2	TRBJ2-3	many	CARGLAGVTSTDTQYF	TGTGCCAGAGGACTAGCGGGGGTGACTAGCACAGATACGCAGTATTTT
TRBV4-1	.	TRBJ1-1	many	CASSQDFWTDLNTEAFF	TGCGCCAGCAGCCAAGATTTCTGGACAGACCTGAACACTGAAGCTTTCTTT
TRBV5-1	TRBD1	TRBJ2-6	.	CASSPTGAGANVLTF	TGCGCCAGCAGCCCCACAGGGGCCGGGGCCAACGTCCTGACTTTC
TRBV30	.	TRBJ1-2	many	CAWSRPNYGYTF	TGTGCCTGGAGCCGGCCGAACTATGGCTACACCTTC
TRBV20-1	.	TRBJ1-6	many	CSAGYPWDVGNSPLHF	TGCAGTGCTGGCTACCCTTGGGACGTGGGTAATTCACCCCTCCACTTT
TRBV2	.	TRBJ1-4	many	CASSVRRQDEKLFF	TGTGCCAGCAGTGTTCGGCGTCAGGATGAAAAACTGTTTTTT
TRBV2	TRBD1	TRBJ2-7	many	CASRTSGQGTYEQYF	TGTGCCAGCAGGACCTCGGGACAGGGCACCTACGAGCAGTACTTC
TRBV2	.	TRBJ2-7	many	CASSVGAREYF	TGTGCCAGCAGCGTCGGGGCTCGGGAGTACTTC
TRBV20-1	.	TRBJ2-5	many	CSARGDQETQYF	TGCAGTGCTAGGGGGGACCAAGAGACCCAGTACTTC
TRBV20-1	.	TRBJ1-3	many	CSARDANSGNTIYF	TGCAGTGCTAGAGACGCGAACTCTGGAAACACCATATATTTT
TRBV24-1	.	TRBJ2-3	.	CATSQGPDTQYF	TGTGCCACCAGTCAGGGACCAGATACGCAGTATTTT
TRBV2	TRBD1	TRBJ2-7	many	CASRGTVEQYF	TGTGCCAGCAGGGGGACAGTTGAGCAGTACTTC
TRBV11-2	TRBD1	TRBJ2-7	many	CASSSDRGITYEQYF	TGTGCCAGCAGCTCCGACAGGGGGATCACCTACGAGCAGTACTTC
TRBV7-9	TRBD2	TRBJ2-3	.	CAIGGSRTDTQYF	TGTGCCATCGGGGGGAGCCGCACAGATACGCAGTATTTT
TRBV5-1	.	TRBJ2-1	many	CASSTGTRAGEQFF	TGCGCCAGCAGCACCGGGACCCGGGCCGGTGAGCAGTTCTTC
TRBV5-1	TRBD1	TRBJ2-6	.	CASSRDRGAGANVLTF	TGCGCCAGCAGCCGCGACAGGGGAGCTGGGGCCAACGTCCTGACTTTC
TRBV5-6	.	TRBJ2-7	many	CASSLTGIPYEQYF	TGTGCCAGCAGCTTGACAGGGATCCCCTACGAGCAGTACTTC
TRBV4-2	TRBD1	TRBJ1-5	many	CASSQMGTGAGNQPQHF	TGTGCCAGCAGCCAGATGGGAACAGGGGCTGGCAATCAGCCCCAGCATTTT
TRBV25-1	.	TRBJ1-1	many	CASMTLGPGTEAFF	TGTGCCAGCATGACCCTGGGCCCAGGCACTGAAGCTTTCTTT
TRBV7-2	.	TRBJ2-2	many	CASSPAGWAGATGELFF	TGTGCCAGCAGCCCAGCCGGTTGGGCGGGGGCCACCGGGGAGCTGTTTTTT
TRBV7-2	TRBD1	TRBJ2-7	many	CASSRDRVREQYF	TGTGCCAGCAGCCGTGACAGGGTTCGCGAGCAGTACTTC
TRBV28	.	TRBJ2-7	many	CASGGGGVGSYEQYF	TGTGCCAGCGGAGGGGGAGGGGTCGGCTCCTACGAGCAGTACTTC
TRBV12-3/TRBV12-4	.	TRBJ1-2	many	CASSFSRGESGYTF	TGTGCCAGCAGTTTCTCACGGGGGGAGTCGGGCTACACCTTC
TRBV12-3/TRBV12-4	.	TRBJ2-3	.	CASSGSVDTQYF	TGTGCCAGCAGTGGAAGCGTAGATACGCAGTATTTT
TRBV12-3/TRBV12-4	.	TRBJ2-1	many	CASSLWSTGNEQFF	TGTGCCAGCAGTTTATGGTCGACCGGGAATGAGCAGTTCTTC
TRBV7-3	.	TRBJ2-2	many	CASSLTNTGELFF	TGTGCCAGCAGCCTAACGAACACCGGGGAGCTGTTTTTT
TRBV29-1	.	TRBJ2-4	many	CSVSRSLWDIQYF	TGCAGCGTCTCCCGGAGTTTGTGGGACATTCAGTACTTC
TRBV14	.	TRBJ2-1	many	CASSQDRLIQFF	TGTGCCAGCAGCCAAGACAGACTAATCCAGTTCTTC
TRBV9	.	TRBJ2-7	few	CASSPGLLLDEQYF	TGTGCCAGCAGCCCGGGACTGTTGCTGGACGAGCAGTACTTC
TRBV2	.	TRBJ2-3	few	CASSPGGGLTDTQYF	TGTGCCAGCAGTCCTGGGGGGGGCCTGACAGATACGCAGTATTTT
TRBV6-1	.	TRBJ2-1	.	CASSEPLEEQFF	TGTGCCAGCAGTGAGCCTCTGGAGGAGCAGTTCTTC
TRBV7-9	.	TRBJ2-2	many	CASSWGRATGELFF	TGTGCCAGCAGCTGGGGAAGGGCAACCGGGGAGCTGTTTTTT
TRBV3-1	.	TRBJ2-2	.	CASRPPGATGELFF	TGTGCCAGCAGACCTCCAGGGGCCACCGGGGAGCTGTTTTTT
TRBV6-2/TRBV6-3	.	TRBJ2-5	.	CASTQNGVETQYF	TGTGCCAGCACCCAAAACGGGGTTGAGACCCAGTACTTC
TRBV10-3	.	TRBJ2-1	few	CAISERQKPYNEQFF	TGTGCCATCAGTGAAAGGCAAAAGCCCTACAATGAGCAGTTCTTC
TRBV7-9	.	TRBJ2-1	many	CASRAPSFASYNEQFF	TGTGCCAGCAGGGCTCCTTCGTTCGCATCCTACAATGAGCAGTTCTTC
TRBV28	TRBD1	TRBJ2-1	few	CASSLPLQGANEQFF	TGTGCCAGCAGTTTACCCCTACAGGGGGCGAATGAGCAGTTCTTC
TRBV7-9	.	TRBJ2-7	many	CASSLAIGPIEDEQYF	TGTGCCAGCAGCTTAGCTATTGGACCTATCGAGGACGAGCAGTACTTC
TRBV28	.	TRBJ2-7	many	CASSLYQYEQYF	TGTGCCAGCAGTTTATATCAGTACGAGCAGTACTTC
TRBV5-1	.	TRBJ2-3	few	CASSRDTTDTQYF	TGCGCCAGCAGCAGGGACACAACAGATACGCAGTATTTT
TRBV14	.	TRBJ2-1	many	CASSQGSEQFF	TGTGCCAGCAGCCAAGGCAGTGAGCAGTTCTTC
TRBV7-3	TRBD1	TRBJ2-1	many	CASSSGQGHNEQFF	TGTGCCAGCAGCTCCGGACAGGGACACAATGAGCAGTTCTTC
TRBV19	TRBD2	TRBJ2-1	many	CASSIRGLGGDEQFF	TGTGCCAGTAGTATTAGGGGACTAGGAGGCGATGAGCAGTTCTTC
TRBV27	TRBD2	TRBJ2-5	many	CASALRQRGGETQYF	TGTGCCAGCGCCCTGCGCCAGCGGGGGGGGGAGACCCAGTACTTC
TRBV20-1	.	TRBJ2-1	few	CSARAPPGGGEQFF	TGCAGTGCTAGAGCTCCTCCTGGCGGCGGGGAGCAGTTCTTC
TRBV28	TRBD2	TRBJ2-7	many	CASSQMIVGRESYEQYF	TGTGCCAGCAGCCAAATGATCGTCGGGCGGGAGTCCTACGAGCAGTACTTC
TRBV19	TRBD2	TRBJ2-5	.	CASRGGSETQYF	TGTGCCTCACGGGGGGGCTCAGAGACCCAGTACTTC
TRBV20-1	.	TRBJ2-7	many	CSARLSGQGRGEQYF	TGCAGTGCTCGGCTATCGGGGCAGGGACGGGGCGAGCAGTACTTC